These 17 T cell receptor beta chains share one sample of origin, sequenced in a study of cytomegalovirus exposure and HLA in healthy donors. A multiplex PCR was run with 60 Vbeta primers and 13 Jbeta primers. The repertoire was sequenced with immunoSEQ multiplex PCR; TCRdb's copy has only in-frame clones and lacks some. This sample has some 160,000 clones, with around 77% found just once. Sequences were obtained from PBMCs. The receptors originated from a man aged 55 to 70 in good health and CMV-seronegative.

The sample holds one count of this clone. CDR3 sequence reads: CASSLEGTGEETQYF. CDR3 bases: TGCGCCAGCAGCTTGGAAGGGACAGGAGAAGAGACCCAGTACTTC. V and J are TRBV5-1 and TRBJ2-5; 8 positions agree with TRBD1. V was pared by 0 bases and J by 3 bases, with 4 bases of the junction left unmatched. Germline CDR1 is SGHRS and CDR2 is YFSETQ. The CDR3 consists of 15 residues.

The rearrangement uses TRBV11-2 and TRBJ2-3; 10 nucleotides agree with TRBD2. Germline trimming cut 5 bases from V and 4 bases from J; bases unmatched to any gene: 12. Looked up from germline, CDR1 is SGHAT and CDR2 is FQNNGV. The CDR3 is made up of 17 amino acids. In DNA form, the CDR3 reads TGTGCCAGCAGCCCTCCACAGCGGGGGGGCGGGGCAGATACGCAGTATTTT. Protein: CASSPPQRGGGADTQYF.

V and J are TRBV5-6 and TRBJ2-1, with D possibly matching TRBD2 (6 bases). Trimming removed 1 base at V and 15 bases at J, with 29 bases between. This CDR3 has 17 residues. Germline lookup yields CDR1 SGHDT and CDR2 YYEEEE. In DNA form, the CDR3 reads TGTGCCAGCAGCTTGCAACGATCGGGCAGGGAGGTTGACCGAGGGTTCTTC. Residues: CASSLQRSGREVDRGFF. Full variable domain (missing parts from reference TRBV5-6 and TRBJ2-1): DAGVTQSPTHLIKTRGQQVTLRCSPKSGHDTVSWYQQALGQGPQFIFQYYEEEERQRGNFPDRFSGHQFPNYSSELNVNALLLGDSALYLCASSLQRSGREVDRGFFGPGTRLTVL.

The chain employs TRBV5-1 and TRBJ1-1; the D is unclear. Trimming took off 5 bases at V and 0 bases at J, with 8 bases between the two ends. Germline assignment: CDR1 SGHRS and CDR2 YFSETQ. This CDR3 is 13 amino acids long. The CDR3 nucleotides read TGCGCCAGCAGAAGCACCGTGAACACTGAAGCTTTCTTT. Protein sequence: CASRSTVNTEAFF.

The rearrangement uses TRBV5-1 and TRBJ2-3; 8 nucleotides align to TRBD1. There are 15 residues in the CDR3. V lost 9 bases, J lost 1 base, and 10 bases stayed unmatched. Germline V gene lookup returns CDR1 SGHRS and CDR2 YFSETQ. The CDR3 coding sequence is TGCGCCACCGCCCAGGGGGCGCCCCGCACAGATACGCAGTATTTT. It specifies CATAQGAPRTDTQYF. The variable domain in full, completed from reference TRBV5-1 and TRBJ2-3, reads KAGVTQTPRYLIKTRGQQVTLSCSPISGHRSVSWYQQTPGQGLQFLFEYFSETQRNKGNFPGRFSGRQFSNSRSEMNVSTLELGDSALYLCATAQGAPRTDTQYFGPGTRLTVL.

The chain recombines TRBV4-3 with TRBJ1-1, with D unclear. CDR3 length: 16 amino acids. V was clipped by 1 base and J by 1 base, with 13 bases between them. Germline CDR1 is LGHNA and CDR2 is YSLEER. The CDR3 nucleotides read TGCGCCAGCAGCCAAGTTGCTGTTGGGCGGAACACTGAAGCTTTCTTT. Translated: CASSQVAVGRNTEAFF.

V is TRBV4-3 and J is TRBJ2-1; 12 bases match TRBD2. This CDR3 is built from 15 residues. The V gene end was trimmed by 5 bases and the J gene end by 9 bases; junction bases not matched to a gene: 8. CDR1 and CDR2 (germline): LGHNA, YSLEER. The CDR3 is CASSTRLAGDGEQFF. CDR3 DNA: TGCGCCAGCAGCACTCGACTAGCGGGAGATGGTGAGCAGTTCTTC.

This chain's CDR3 is CASSQDERSPLHF. CDR3 DNA: TGCGCCAGCAGCCAAGATGAGCGTTCACCCCTCCACTTT. J is TRBJ1-6 and V is TRBV4-3; no reliable D call. The V end was cut by 0 bases, the J end by 9 bases, with 6 bases between. From germline, CDR1 is LGHNA and CDR2 YSLEER. The CDR3 spans 13 residues.

This clone was detected once. The chain uses TRBV9 and TRBJ2-7; 8 nucleotides match TRBD1. Per the germline V gene, CDR1 is SGDLS and CDR2 is YYNGEE. The CDR3 runs 16 residues. The trim removed 5 bases at V and 2 bases at J, leaving 12 bases unmatched. The CDR3 protein is CASSEGGGTGPYEQYF. CDR3 coding DNA: TGTGCCAGCAGTGAGGGCGGAGGGACAGGCCCCTACGAGCAGTACTTC.

The rearrangement links TRBV19 to TRBJ2-3; 9 bases map to TRBD2. V trimming: 7 bases; J trimming: 1 base; junction bases outside the gene matches: 9. The CDR3 has 16 amino acids. Germline loops: CDR1 LNHDA, CDR2 SQIVND (reference sequence). The CDR3 loop reads CASKGGIAGGTDTQYF. CDR3 sequence (DNA): TGTGCCAGTAAAGGCGGCATAGCGGGGGGCACAGATACGCAGTATTTT.

V is TRBV11-3 and J is TRBJ2-7; D ambiguous. In germline, CDR1 is SGHNT, CDR2 YENEEA. V was shortened by 5 bases and J by 0 bases, with 11 bases between the two germline ends. The CDR3 has 14 residues. CDR3 region: CASSETRNSYEQYF. In DNA, the CDR3 is TGTGCCAGCAGCGAGACAAGGAACTCCTACGAGCAGTACTTC.

The CDR3 DNA follows: TGTGCCAGCAGCCAGGGATCAGGAGATACGCAGTATTTT. The encoded protein is CASSQGSGDTQYF. The gene calls are TRBV7-9 and TRBJ2-3; possibly TRBD1 for D (5 bases). The V and J ends lost 5 bases and 5 bases respectively, with 11 bases between them. The CDR3 runs to 13 residues. In germline, CDR1 is SEHNR, CDR2 FQNEAQ (reference sequence).

J is TRBJ2-1 and V is TRBV29-1, with 10 nucleotides matching TRBD2. The junction had 12 bases not matched to a gene; V was cut back by 0 bases and J by 4 bases. The CDR3 contains 18 residues. Per germline, CDR1 SQVTM and CDR2 ANQGSEA. The CDR3 loop is CSVEDPSGRAFLYNEQFF. The CDR3 coding sequence is TGCAGCGTTGAAGATCCCAGCGGGAGGGCGTTTTTGTACAATGAGCAGTTCTTC.

The V gene is TRBV19, the J gene TRBJ1-5; 9 bases match TRBD1. Germline-derived CDR1 and CDR2 are LNHDA and SQIVND (reference sequence). This CDR3 has 18 residues. The V segment lost 3 bases and the J segment 0 bases; nucleotides outside the gene matches: 9. The CDR3 here is CASSIDRGGKYSNQPQHF. The CDR3 nucleotides read TGTGCCAGTAGTATCGACAGGGGGGGGAAATATAGCAATCAGCCCCAGCATTTT.

The chain employs TRBV7-2 and TRBJ1-1, with TRBD1 as a possible D gene (6 bases). V was shortened by 5 bases and J by 6 bases, with 13 bases between the two germline ends. The CDR3 consists of 13 residues. In germline, CDR1 is SGHTA, CDR2 FQGNSA. CDR3 region: CASSTVPGAEAFF. As DNA, the CDR3 is TGTGCCAGCAGCACAGTTCCAGGGGCTGAAGCTTTCTTT.

This clone occurred a few times. The CDR3 bases are TGCGCCAGCAAGGTATCGACAGGGCAGATGAACACTGAAGCTTTCTTT. Protein sequence: CASKVSTGQMNTEAFF. The rearrangement joins TRBV5-1 to TRBJ1-1, with 7 bases that match TRBD1. The V segment lost 6 bases and the J segment 0 bases; nucleotides outside the gene matches: 11. CDR3 size: 16 residues. Germline CDR1 and CDR2: SGHRS and YFSETQ.

This clone was detected only a few times. The gene calls are TRBV9 and TRBJ1-3, with TRBD1 matching 7 bases. V was clipped by 2 bases and J by 4 bases; unmatched bases: 9. The CDR3 spans 16 residues. Per germline, CDR1 SGDLS and CDR2 YYNGEE. Here the CDR3 reads CASSVKTGASGNTIYF. The CDR3 DNA follows: TGTGCCAGCAGCGTCAAAACAGGGGCCTCGGGAAACACCATATATTTT.